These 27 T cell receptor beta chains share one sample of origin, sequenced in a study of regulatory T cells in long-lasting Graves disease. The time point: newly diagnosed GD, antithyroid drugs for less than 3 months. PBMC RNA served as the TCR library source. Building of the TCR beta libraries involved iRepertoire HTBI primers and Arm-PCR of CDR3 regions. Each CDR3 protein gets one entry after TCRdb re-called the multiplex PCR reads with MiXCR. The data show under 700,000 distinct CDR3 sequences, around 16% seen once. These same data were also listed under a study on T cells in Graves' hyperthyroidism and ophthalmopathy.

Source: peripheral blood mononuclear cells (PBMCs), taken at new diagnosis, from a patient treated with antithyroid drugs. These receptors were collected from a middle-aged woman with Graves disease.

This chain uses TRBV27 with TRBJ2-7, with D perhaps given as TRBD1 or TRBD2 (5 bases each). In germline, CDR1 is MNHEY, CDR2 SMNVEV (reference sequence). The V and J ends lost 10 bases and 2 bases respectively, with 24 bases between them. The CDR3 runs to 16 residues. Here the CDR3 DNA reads TGTGCCACCAGCAAAACGGGACGTCCACTAACCTACGAGCAGTACTTC. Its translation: CATSKTGRPLTYEQYF.

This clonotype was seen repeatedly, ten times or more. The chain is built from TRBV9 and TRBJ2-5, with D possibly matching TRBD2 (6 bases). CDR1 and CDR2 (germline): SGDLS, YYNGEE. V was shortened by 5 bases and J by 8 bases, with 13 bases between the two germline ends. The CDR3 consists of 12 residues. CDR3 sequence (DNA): TGTGCCAGCAGTGAATCCGGGGGAACCCAGTACTTC. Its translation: CASSESGGTQYF.

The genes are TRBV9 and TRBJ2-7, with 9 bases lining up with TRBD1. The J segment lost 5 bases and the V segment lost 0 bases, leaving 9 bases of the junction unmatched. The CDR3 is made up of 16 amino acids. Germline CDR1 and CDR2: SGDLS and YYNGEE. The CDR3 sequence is CASSVVGTGGWDEQYF. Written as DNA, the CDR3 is TGTGCCAGCAGCGTAGTAGGTACAGGGGGCTGGGACGAGCAGTACTTC.

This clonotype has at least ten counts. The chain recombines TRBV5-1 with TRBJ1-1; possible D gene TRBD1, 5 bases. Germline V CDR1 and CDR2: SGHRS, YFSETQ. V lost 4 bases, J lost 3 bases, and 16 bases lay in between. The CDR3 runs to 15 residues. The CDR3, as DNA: TGCGCCAGCAGCAACCTTGGGACGGCGGACACTGAAGCTTTCTTT. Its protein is CASSNLGTADTEAFF.

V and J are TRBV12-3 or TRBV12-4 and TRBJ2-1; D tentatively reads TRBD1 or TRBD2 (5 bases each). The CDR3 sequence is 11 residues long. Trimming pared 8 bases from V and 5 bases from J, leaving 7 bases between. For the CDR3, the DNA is TGTGCCAGCGAGGGACACAATGAGCAGTTCTTC. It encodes CASEGHNEQFF.

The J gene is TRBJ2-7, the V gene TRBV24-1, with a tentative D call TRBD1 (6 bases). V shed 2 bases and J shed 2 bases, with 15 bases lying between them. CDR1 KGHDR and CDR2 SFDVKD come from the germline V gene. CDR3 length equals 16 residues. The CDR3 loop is CATSDSLAGEPYEQYF. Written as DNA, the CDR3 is TGTGCCACCAGTGATTCGTTGGCAGGGGAGCCCTACGAGCAGTACTTC.

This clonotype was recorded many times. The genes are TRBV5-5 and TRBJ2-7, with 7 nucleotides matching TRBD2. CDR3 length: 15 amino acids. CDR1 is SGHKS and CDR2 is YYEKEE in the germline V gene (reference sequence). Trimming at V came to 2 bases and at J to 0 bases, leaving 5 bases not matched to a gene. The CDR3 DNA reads TGTGCCAGCAGCTTCCCTAGCGGAACCTCCTACGAGCAGTACTTC. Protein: CASSFPSGTSYEQYF.

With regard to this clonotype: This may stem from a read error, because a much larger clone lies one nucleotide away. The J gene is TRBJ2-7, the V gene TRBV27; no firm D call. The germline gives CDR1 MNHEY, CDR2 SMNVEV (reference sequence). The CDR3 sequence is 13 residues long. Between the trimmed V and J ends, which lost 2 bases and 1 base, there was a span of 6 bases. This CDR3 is CASSLHGSYEQYF. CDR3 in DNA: TGTGCCAGCAGTTTACATGGGTCCTACGAGCAGTACTTC.

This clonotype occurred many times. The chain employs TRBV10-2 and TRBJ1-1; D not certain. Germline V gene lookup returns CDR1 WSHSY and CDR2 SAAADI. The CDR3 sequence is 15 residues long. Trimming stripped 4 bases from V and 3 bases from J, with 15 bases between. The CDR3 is CASSVVLLGYTEAFF. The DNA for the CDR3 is TGCGCCAGCAGTGTGGTACTATTGGGCTACACTGAAGCTTTCTTT.

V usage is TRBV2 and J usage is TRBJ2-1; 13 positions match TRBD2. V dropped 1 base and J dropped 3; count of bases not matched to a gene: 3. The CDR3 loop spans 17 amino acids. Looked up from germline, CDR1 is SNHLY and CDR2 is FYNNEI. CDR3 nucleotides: TGTGCCAGCAGTGAAGTGACTAGCGGGGGGCGCTACAATGAGCAGTTCTTC. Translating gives CASSEVTSGGRYNEQFF.

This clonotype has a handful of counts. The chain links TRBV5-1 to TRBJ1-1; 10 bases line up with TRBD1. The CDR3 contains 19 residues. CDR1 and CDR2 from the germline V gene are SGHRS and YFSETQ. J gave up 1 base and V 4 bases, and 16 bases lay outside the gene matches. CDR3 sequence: CASSPPIRVDRGWNTEAFF. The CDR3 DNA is TGCGCCAGCAGCCCGCCCATTCGGGTGGACAGGGGGTGGAACACTGAAGCTTTCTTT. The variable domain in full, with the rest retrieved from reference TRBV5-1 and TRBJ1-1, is KAGVTQTPRYLIKTRGQQVTLSCSPISGHRSVSWYQQTPGQGLQFLFEYFSETQRNKGNFPGRFSGRQFSNSRSEMNVSTLELGDSALYLCASSPPIRVDRGWNTEAFFGQGTRLTVV.

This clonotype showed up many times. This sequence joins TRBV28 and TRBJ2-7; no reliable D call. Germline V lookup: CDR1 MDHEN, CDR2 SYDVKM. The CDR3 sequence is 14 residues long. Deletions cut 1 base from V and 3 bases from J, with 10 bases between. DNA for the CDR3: TGTGCCAGCAGTTTATTGGCAACCGTCTACGAGCAGTACTTC. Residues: CASSLLATVYEQYF.

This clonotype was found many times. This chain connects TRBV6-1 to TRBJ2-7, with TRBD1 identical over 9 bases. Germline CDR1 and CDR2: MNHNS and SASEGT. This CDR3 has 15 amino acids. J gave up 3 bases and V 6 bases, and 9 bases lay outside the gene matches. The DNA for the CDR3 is TGTGCCAGCAGCCGTGCCGGGACAGGGATCTACGAGCAGTACTTC. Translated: CASSRAGTGIYEQYF.

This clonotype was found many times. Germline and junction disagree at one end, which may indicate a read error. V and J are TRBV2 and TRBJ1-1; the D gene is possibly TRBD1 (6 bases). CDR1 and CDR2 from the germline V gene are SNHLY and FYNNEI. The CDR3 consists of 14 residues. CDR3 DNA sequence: TGTGCCAGCACCCTGGGGGGGCCAGACTACCCGGGTTTGTTT. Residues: CASTLGGPDYPGLF. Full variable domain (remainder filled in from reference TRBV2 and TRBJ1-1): EPEVTQTPSHQVTQMGQEVILRCVPISNHLYFYWYRQILGQKVEFLVSFYNNEISEKSEIFDDQFSVERPDGSNFTLKIRSTKLEDSAMYFCASTLGGPDYPGLFGQGTRLTVV.

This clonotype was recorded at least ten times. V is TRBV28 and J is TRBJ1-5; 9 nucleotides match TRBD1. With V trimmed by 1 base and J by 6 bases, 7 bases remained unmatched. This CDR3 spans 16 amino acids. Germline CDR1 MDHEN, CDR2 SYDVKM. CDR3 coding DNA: TGTGCCAGCAGTTTATTACCGGGGACAGGGAGTCAGCCCCAGCATTTT. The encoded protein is CASSLLPGTGSQPQHF.

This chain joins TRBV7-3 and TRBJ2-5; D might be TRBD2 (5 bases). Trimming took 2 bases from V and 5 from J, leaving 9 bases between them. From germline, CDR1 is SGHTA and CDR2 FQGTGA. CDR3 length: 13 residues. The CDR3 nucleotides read TGTGCCAGCAGCTTAGGAGCGGTGGAGACCCAGTACTTC. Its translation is CASSLGAVETQYF.

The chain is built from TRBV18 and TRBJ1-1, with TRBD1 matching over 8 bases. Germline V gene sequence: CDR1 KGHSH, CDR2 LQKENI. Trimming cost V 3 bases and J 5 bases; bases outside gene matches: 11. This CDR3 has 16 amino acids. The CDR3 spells CASSPIAQGAVTEAFF. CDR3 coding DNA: TGTGCCAGCTCACCTATCGCGCAGGGGGCGGTGACTGAAGCTTTCTTT.

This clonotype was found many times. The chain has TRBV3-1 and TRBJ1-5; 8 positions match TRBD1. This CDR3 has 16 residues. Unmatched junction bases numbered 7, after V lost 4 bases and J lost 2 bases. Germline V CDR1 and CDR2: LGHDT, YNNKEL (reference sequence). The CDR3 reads CASSRTTGDRNQPQHF. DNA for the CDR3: TGTGCCAGCAGCCGAACGACAGGGGATCGCAATCAGCCCCAGCATTTT.

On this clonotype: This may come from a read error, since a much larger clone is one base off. The CDR3 sequence is CASSPRGNQETQDF. CDR3 DNA: TGTGCCAGCTCACCACGAGGAAACCAAGAGACCCAGGACTTC. The chain has TRBV18 and TRBJ2-5; D is unclear. The CDR3 length is 14 residues. The germline V gene encodes CDR1 KGHSH and CDR2 LQKENI.

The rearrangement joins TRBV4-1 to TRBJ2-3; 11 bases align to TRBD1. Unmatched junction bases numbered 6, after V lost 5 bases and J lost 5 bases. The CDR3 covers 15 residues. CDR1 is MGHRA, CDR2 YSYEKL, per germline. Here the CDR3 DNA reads TGCGCCAGCAGCTTTCAGGACAGGGGGCAAGATACGCAGTATTTT. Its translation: CASSFQDRGQDTQYF.

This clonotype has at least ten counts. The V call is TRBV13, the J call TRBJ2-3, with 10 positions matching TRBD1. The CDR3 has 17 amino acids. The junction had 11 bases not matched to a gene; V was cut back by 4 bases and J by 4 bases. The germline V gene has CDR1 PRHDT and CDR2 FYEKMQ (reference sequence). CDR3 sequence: CASSSDLDRGFADTQYF. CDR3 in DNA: TGTGCCAGCAGCTCGGATTTGGACAGGGGGTTCGCAGATACGCAGTATTTT.

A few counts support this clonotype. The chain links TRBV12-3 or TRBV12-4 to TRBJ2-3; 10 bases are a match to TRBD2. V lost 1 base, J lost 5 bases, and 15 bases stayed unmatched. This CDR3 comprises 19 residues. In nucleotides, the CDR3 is TGTGCCAGCAGTTTAGGGGCTAGCGGGGGCTACCGCACAGAAGATACGCAGTATTTT. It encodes CASSLGASGGYRTEDTQYF.

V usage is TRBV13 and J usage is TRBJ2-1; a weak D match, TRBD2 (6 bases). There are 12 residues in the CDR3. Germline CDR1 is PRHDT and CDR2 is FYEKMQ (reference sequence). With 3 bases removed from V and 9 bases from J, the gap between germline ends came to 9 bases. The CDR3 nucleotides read TGTGCCAGCAGCTTGATGACTAGTGAGCAGTTCTTC. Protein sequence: CASSLMTSEQFF.

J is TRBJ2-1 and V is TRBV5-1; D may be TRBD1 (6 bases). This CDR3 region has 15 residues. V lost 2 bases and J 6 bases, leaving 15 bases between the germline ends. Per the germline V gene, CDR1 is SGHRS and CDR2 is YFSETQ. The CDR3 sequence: CASSLRDNPLNEQFF. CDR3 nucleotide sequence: TGCGCCAGCAGCTTACGGGACAATCCCCTCAATGAGCAGTTCTTC.

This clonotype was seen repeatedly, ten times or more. In nucleotides, the CDR3 is TGTGCCACCGCCGGGGCGGGCACCTCCTACGAGCAGTACTTC. It specifies CATAGAGTSYEQYF. V is TRBV2 and J is TRBJ2-7; D assignment may be TRBD1 or TRBD2 (5 bases each). This CDR3 has 14 residues. V shed 10 bases and J shed 0 bases, with 16 bases lying between them. CDR1 and CDR2 from the germline V gene are SNHLY and FYNNEI. The whole variable domain, filled in from reference TRBV2 and TRBJ2-7, reads EPEVTQTPSHQVTQMGQEVILRCVPISNHLYFYWYRQILGQKVEFLVSFYNNEISEKSEIFDDQFSVERPDGSNFTLKIRSTKLEDSAMYFCATAGAGTSYEQYFGPGTRLTVT.

Here the CDR3 DNA reads TGTGCCAGCACACAGGGGACTGAAGCTTTCTTT. It specifies CASTQGTEAFF. The chain has TRBV2 and TRBJ1-1; TRBD1 matches 7 bases. J was trimmed by 5 bases and V by 7 bases; bases with no gene match: 1. Germline V lookup: CDR1 SNHLY, CDR2 FYNNEI. The CDR3 sequence is 11 residues long.

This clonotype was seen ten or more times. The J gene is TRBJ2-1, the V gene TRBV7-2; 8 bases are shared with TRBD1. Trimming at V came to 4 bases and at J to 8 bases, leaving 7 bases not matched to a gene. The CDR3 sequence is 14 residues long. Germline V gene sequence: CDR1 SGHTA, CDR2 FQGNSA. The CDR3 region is CASSSDRVMHEQFF. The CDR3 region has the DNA TGTGCCAGCAGCTCGGACAGGGTGATGCATGAGCAGTTCTTC.